These 21 T cell receptor beta chains came from one sample sequenced in a study of blood T cell repertoires in COVID-19. Repertoires were generated with immunoSEQ multiplex PCR, while TCRdb's copy carries only in-frame clones and drops some. This sample carries 250,000 to 300,000 clones, about 86% of them seen once, and the ten largest clones take around 3.6%. Sequenced sample: peripheral blood. These receptors all stem from a man between 18 and 35 years old with active or convalescent COVID-19.

The chain is built from TRBV30 and TRBJ1-2, with D uncertain. The CDR3 consists of 12 residues. Germline lookup yields CDR1 GTSNPN and CDR2 SVGIG (reference sequence). The V and J ends lost 5 bases and 5 bases respectively, with 12 bases between them. CDR3 loop: CAWGLETYGYTF. CDR3 coding DNA: TGTGCCTGGGGACTTGAGACATATGGCTACACCTTC.

The rearrangement links TRBV19 to TRBJ2-2; 11 bases agree with TRBD2. The V and J ends lost 8 bases and 2 bases, in that order; junction bases with no gene match: 7. Germline V gene lookup returns CDR1 LNHDA and CDR2 SQIVND (reference sequence). The CDR3 is made up of 16 amino acids. CDR3 protein: CASSSGRRPNTGELFF. The DNA for the CDR3 is TGTGCCAGTTCTAGCGGGAGGAGACCCAACACCGGGGAGCTGTTTTTT. Complete variable domain (other parts from reference TRBV19 and TRBJ2-2): DGGITQSPKYLFRKEGQNVTLSCEQNLNHDAMYWYRQDPGQGLRLIYYSQIVNDFQKGDIAEGYSVSREKKESFPLTVTSAQKNPTAFYLCASSSGRRPNTGELFFGEGSRLTVL.

This chain connects TRBV7-9 to TRBJ1-2, with 9 nucleotides matching TRBD1. The CDR3 sequence is 17 residues long. Looked up from germline, CDR1 is SEHNR and CDR2 is FQNEAQ (reference sequence). The junction had 12 bases not matched to a gene; V was cut back by 5 bases and J by 2 bases. The CDR3 here is CASSALDRGVFNYGYTF. The CDR3 nucleotides are TGTGCCAGCAGCGCGTTAGACAGGGGGGTTTTCAACTATGGCTACACCTTC.

J is TRBJ2-2 and V is TRBV5-1; D remains unclear. Germline CDR1 is SGHRS and CDR2 is YFSETQ. The ends were cut back, 2 bases at V and 2 bases at J, with 10 bases in the middle. The CDR3 has 15 amino acids. The CDR3 nucleotides read TGCGCCAGCAGCTTCCGCAGTACAAACACCGGGGAGCTGTTTTTT. As protein: CASSFRSTNTGELFF.

This chain links TRBV14 with TRBJ2-7; TRBD2 is a possible D gene (5 bases). The CDR3 is 15 amino acids. Trimming took off 0 bases at V and 2 bases at J, with 11 bases between the two ends. Germline lookup yields CDR1 SGHDN and CDR2 FVKESK. The CDR3 sequence is CASSQDVGSAYEQYF. The CDR3 DNA reads as TGTGCCAGCAGCCAAGATGTGGGGAGTGCCTACGAGCAGTACTTC.

The V call is TRBV5-1, the J call TRBJ2-7; 8 bases agree with TRBD2. There are 17 residues in the CDR3. Germline loops: CDR1 SGHRS, CDR2 YFSETQ. Trimming at V came to 0 bases and at J to 2 bases, leaving 10 bases not matched to a gene. This CDR3 reads CASSLVPGRGGPYEQYF. The CDR3 nucleotides read TGCGCCAGCAGCTTGGTACCGGGCCGGGGGGGGCCCTACGAGCAGTACTTC. Complete variable domain (other parts from reference TRBV5-1 and TRBJ2-7): KAGVTQTPRYLIKTRGQQVTLSCSPISGHRSVSWYQQTPGQGLQFLFEYFSETQRNKGNFPGRFSGRQFSNSRSEMNVSTLELGDSALYLCASSLVPGRGGPYEQYFGPGTRLTVT.

This chain joins TRBV5-1 and TRBJ2-1; D ambiguous. V lost 0 bases and J lost 9, with 10 bases in between. Germline CDR1 and CDR2: SGHRS and YFSETQ. The CDR3 totals 13 residues. The CDR3 DNA reads TGCGCCAGCAGCTTGGCCACATCGGGTGAGCAGTTCTTC. It yields the protein CASSLATSGEQFF.

The rearrangement joins TRBV11-2 to TRBJ2-7, with D possibly TRBD1 on 7 matching bases. Germline CDR1 and CDR2: SGHAT and FQNNGV. With 4 bases removed from V and 3 bases from J, the gap between germline ends came to 16 bases. This CDR3 contains 15 residues. As DNA, the CDR3 is TGTGCCAGCAGCTCCCTGCGGGACAGTAGCTACGAGCAGTACTTC. Translating gives CASSSLRDSSYEQYF.

The J gene is TRBJ2-7, the V gene TRBV6-5; a possible D gene is TRBD1 (5 bases). Trimming took off 8 bases at V and 5 bases at J, with 22 bases between the two ends. There are 15 residues in the CDR3. Germline-derived CDR1 and CDR2 are MNHEY and SVGAGI. The CDR3 here is CASRRGVQQRDEQYF. In DNA form, the CDR3 reads TGTGCCAGCCGAAGGGGTGTCCAGCAACGCGACGAGCAGTACTTC.

The gene calls are TRBV5-1 and TRBJ2-3, with D tentatively TRBD2 (6 bases). The V gene lost 5 bases and the J gene lost 4 bases, with 8 bases spanning the gap. The germline gives CDR1 SGHRS, CDR2 YFSETQ. The CDR3 is made up of 12 amino acids. In DNA, the CDR3 is TGCGCCAGCAGTCCGGGAGCAGATACGCAGTATTTT. This gives the protein CASSPGADTQYF.

This rearrangement joins TRBV7-2 to TRBJ2-5; 8 bases match TRBD2. V lost 5 bases to trimming and J lost 5 bases; unmatched junction nucleotides: 7. The CDR3 extends over 14 amino acids. Germline assignment: CDR1 SGHTA and CDR2 FQGNSA. CDR3 in DNA: TGTGCCAGCAGCCCGGGACTAGACGGGGAGACCCAGTACTTC. It is translated as CASSPGLDGETQYF.

The chain joins TRBV18 to TRBJ1-5; the D gene is possibly TRBD1 (6 bases). Per germline, CDR1 KGHSH and CDR2 LQKENI. V shed 6 bases and J shed 6 bases, with 15 bases lying between them. The CDR3 has 14 amino acids. In DNA, the CDR3 is TGTGCCAGCTCGCCATACAGGGTCGGTCAGCCCCAGCATTTT. Residues: CASSPYRVGQPQHF.

The gene calls are TRBV5-4 and TRBJ2-1, with TRBD2 identical over 8 bases. The CDR3 totals 17 residues. Per germline, CDR1 SGHNT and CDR2 YYREEE (reference sequence). Trimming removed 5 bases from V and 9 bases from J; junction bases left unmatched: 19. This CDR3 is CASSPALGLAGTSEQFF. The DNA for the CDR3 is TGTGCCAGCAGTCCTGCTCTAGGGCTAGCGGGTACCAGTGAGCAGTTCTTC.

The V and J genes are TRBV3-1 (or the pseudogene TRBV3-2) and TRBJ1-5; D uncertain. Trimming stripped 0 bases from V and 6 bases from J, with 9 bases between. Germline V gene lookup returns CDR1 LGHDT and CDR2 YNNKEL (reference sequence). The CDR3 is 14 residues long. The CDR3 DNA follows: TGTGCCAGCAGCCAAGAGACGGGTTTTCAGCCCCAGCATTTT. Residues: CASSQETGFQPQHF.

The table lists this clone with a count of one. The CDR3 coding sequence is TGTGCCAGCAGTGAAGCAGCAACAGACGGGGAGCTGTTTTTT. This sequence encodes CASSEAATDGELFF. The V call is TRBV6-1, the J call TRBJ2-2; no clear D gene. Per the germline V gene, CDR1 is MNHNS and CDR2 is SASEGT. CDR3 length equals 14 residues. V was shortened by 0 bases and J by 7 bases, with 9 bases between the two germline ends.

This chain links TRBV11-2 with TRBJ2-7; a possible D gene is TRBD2 (6 bases). This CDR3 is built from 14 residues. Germline V CDR1 and CDR2: SGHAT, FQNNGV. Trimming stripped 5 bases from V and 0 bases from J, with 11 bases between. The CDR3 reads CASSPGGGSYEQYF. CDR3 DNA: TGTGCCAGCAGCCCCGGGGGAGGCTCCTACGAGCAGTACTTC.

The chain links TRBV15 to TRBJ1-6, with D hard to call. The germline CDR1 and CDR2 sequences are LNHNV and YYDKDF (reference sequence). The CDR3 is made up of 16 amino acids. The V and J ends lost 1 base and 8 bases respectively, with 15 bases between them. The CDR3: CATSRAGRLSDSPLHF. Written as DNA, the CDR3 is TGTGCCACCAGCAGAGCCGGCAGGCTCTCGGATTCACCCCTCCACTTT.

This chain connects TRBV4-1 to TRBJ2-7; the match to TRBD2 covers 7 bases. V shed 4 bases and J 5 bases; nucleotides not matched to a gene: 5. Germline CDR1 reads MGHRA; CDR2 reads YSYEKL. The CDR3 extends over 13 amino acids. The CDR3 is CASSRTGGNEQYF. The CDR3 bases are TGCGCCAGCAGCCGAACCGGGGGGAACGAGCAGTACTTC.

The CDR3 DNA reads TGTGCCAGCAGCGTAGGGACTAGCGGCTACGAGCAGTACTTC. It specifies CASSVGTSGYEQYF. This chain links TRBV9 with TRBJ2-7; TRBD2 aligns across 10 bases. The length of the CDR3 is 14 residues. V was clipped by 0 bases and J by 3 bases; unmatched bases: 0. CDR1 SGDLS and CDR2 YYNGEE come from the germline V gene.

The genes are TRBV12-3 or TRBV12-4 and TRBJ1-1; perhaps TRBD1 as D (5 bases). The CDR3 contains 13 residues. Trimming cost V 6 bases and J 6 bases, with 14 bases left between them. The CDR3: CASRTDPGAEAFF. Here the CDR3 DNA reads TGTGCCAGCAGAACAGACCCGGGGGCTGAAGCTTTCTTT.

A word on this clone: At one of its ends the junction is not consistent with the germline gene, which may arise from a read error. The chain combines TRBV4-3 with TRBJ2-7, with a weak D call TRBD2 (5 bases). The CDR3 is 15 amino acids. Per germline, CDR1 LGHNA and CDR2 YSLEER. The CDR3 coding sequence is TGCGCCAGCAGCCAGGCCCAGGCGGGCTCCAACGAGCAGTACTTC. Its translation is CASSQAQAGSNEQYF.